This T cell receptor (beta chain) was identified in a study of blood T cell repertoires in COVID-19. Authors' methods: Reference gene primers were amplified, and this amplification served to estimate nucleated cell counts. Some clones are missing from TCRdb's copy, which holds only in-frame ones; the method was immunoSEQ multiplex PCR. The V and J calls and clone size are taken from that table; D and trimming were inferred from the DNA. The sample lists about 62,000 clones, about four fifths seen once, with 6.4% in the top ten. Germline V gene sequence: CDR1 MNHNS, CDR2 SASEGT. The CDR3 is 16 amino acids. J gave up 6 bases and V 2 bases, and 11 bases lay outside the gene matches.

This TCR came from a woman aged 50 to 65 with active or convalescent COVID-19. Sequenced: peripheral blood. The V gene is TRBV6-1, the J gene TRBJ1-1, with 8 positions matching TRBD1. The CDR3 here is CASSETQGRGRPEAFF. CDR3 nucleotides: TGTGCCAGCAGTGAAACCCAGGGCAGGGGGCGGCCTGAAGCTTTCTTT.